A single sample is the source of the 15 T cell receptor beta chains below, sequenced in a study of Ad26.COV2.S vaccination and SARS-CoV-2 variants. TCRdb's table, derived via immunoSEQ multiplex PCR, lists solely in-frame clones and lacks some. The profile shows about 480,000 clones, approximately 90% of them singletons. The treatment here: roughly 20 received Ad26.COV2.S at low or high dose, single or two shots; 5 received placebo; per-sample allocation not given. On day 63 after the first injection, vaccine and placebo recipients gave samples. The sequenced sample was peripheral blood, obtained in a trial of Ad26.COV2.S vaccine versus placebo. The receptors were sampled from a person aged 18-60 years who received the Ad26.COV2.S COVID-19 vaccine or a placebo.

This chain joins TRBV12-3 or TRBV12-4 and TRBJ1-6; perhaps TRBD1 as D (6 bases). V lost 4 bases, J lost 16 bases, and 11 bases lay in between. The CDR3 is 11 residues long. CDR3 bases: TGTGCCAGCAGTTGGGGACACCAACTCCACTTT. This gives the protein CASSWGHQLHF.

In the case of this clone: This same CDR3 is encoded by further DNA sequences in the sample. The rearrangement uses TRBV7-9 and TRBJ2-3; 9 bases are shared with TRBD2. The CDR3 totals 15 residues. J gave up 1 base and V 5 bases, and 4 bases lay outside the gene matches. The germline V gene encodes CDR1 SEHNR and CDR2 FQNEAQ (reference sequence). CDR3 in DNA: TGTGCCAGCAGCGCGACTAGCGGTCGCACAGATACGCAGTATTTT. It is translated as CASSATSGRTDTQYF.

The chain joins TRBV4-2 to TRBJ2-7; the D call may be TRBD1 or TRBD2 (5 bases each). Germline V gives CDR1 LGHNA, CDR2 YNFKEQ. The CDR3 is 16 residues long. With 1 base removed from V and 4 bases from J, the gap between germline ends came to 17 bases. The CDR3 sequence: CASSQGGGTETYEQYF. As DNA, the CDR3 is TGTGCCAGCAGCCAAGGGGGTGGGACGGAAACTTACGAGCAGTACTTC.

The gene calls are TRBV21-1 and TRBJ1-5. TRBV21-1 is an annotated pseudogene. This CDR3 has 19 amino acids. This CDR3 is CASSKDNTQQVRENQPQHF. The CDR3 nucleotides read TGTGCCAGCAGCAAAGATAATACCCAACAGGTGCGGGAGAATCAGCCCCAGCATTTT.

This clone was observed once. The genes are TRBV7-8 and TRBJ1-4, with a tentative D call TRBD1 (5 bases). Germline lookup yields CDR1 SGHVS and CDR2 FQNEAQ. The V end was cut by 5 bases, the J end by 0 bases, with 13 bases between. The CDR3 has 16 residues. CDR3 coding DNA: TGTGCCAGCAGCCCAGGGACGGTCGCAACTAATGAAAAACTGTTTTTT. This codes for CASSPGTVATNEKLFF. Supplemented by reference TRBV7-8 and TRBJ1-4, the full variable domain reads GAGVSQSPRYKVAKRGQDVALRCDPISGHVSLFWYQQALGQGPEFLTYFQNEAQLDKSGLPSDRFFAERPEGSVSTLKIQRTQQEDSAVYLCASSPGTVATNEKLFFGSGTQLSVL.

This chain connects TRBV30 to TRBJ2-6; TRBD1 is a possible D gene (5 bases). CDR1 and CDR2 (germline): GTSNPN, SVGIG (reference sequence). V shed 3 bases and J shed 3 bases, with 15 bases lying between them. The CDR3 is 16 amino acids. The CDR3, as DNA: TGTGCCTGGAGAGGGGCCACCACATTTGGGGCCAACGTCCTGACTTTC. The encoded protein is CAWRGATTFGANVLTF.

The CDR3 DNA follows: TGTGCCAGCAGCCCACTAGCGGGGAGGTCCTACGAGCAGTACTTC. It specifies CASSPLAGRSYEQYF. The chain is built from TRBV3-1 (or the pseudogene TRBV3-2) and TRBJ2-7, with 10 positions matching TRBD2. With V trimmed by 4 bases and J by 1 base, 4 bases remained unmatched. Germline V gene sequence: CDR1 LGHDT, CDR2 YNNKEL (reference sequence). CDR3 length equals 15 residues.

The chain is built from TRBV7-6 and TRBJ2-3; TRBD2 might be the D (7 bases). This CDR3 contains 15 residues. The ends were cut back, 5 bases at V and 0 bases at J, with 12 bases in the middle. Germline CDR1 is SGHVS and CDR2 is FNYEAQ. In DNA form, the CDR3 reads TGTGCCAGCAGCCTAGGGGGGGCGAGCACAGATACGCAGTATTTT. It codes for CASSLGGASTDTQYF.

The gene calls are TRBV10-3 and TRBJ2-1; 8 bases are a match to TRBD2. V lost 6 bases, J lost 8 bases, and 9 bases stayed unmatched. This CDR3 spans 14 amino acids. Per germline, CDR1 ENHRY and CDR2 SYGVKD. Here the CDR3 reads CAIRPGGPKDEQFF. The DNA of the CDR3 is TGTGCCATCAGGCCGGGAGGGCCTAAGGATGAGCAGTTCTTC.

The gene calls are TRBV28 and TRBJ2-5; 8 bases line up with TRBD1. CDR3 size: 16 residues. Germline V gives CDR1 MDHEN, CDR2 SYDVKM. The V segment lost 3 bases and the J segment 11 bases; nucleotides outside the gene matches: 17. For the CDR3, the DNA is TGTGCCAGCAGTTTGCGGCAGGGGGCGCGAGGGGCCTATCAGTACTTC. Protein: CASSLRQGARGAYQYF.

The chain has TRBV27 and TRBJ1-1; tentatively, D is TRBD1 (6 bases). V gave up 4 bases and J gave up 2 bases, with 8 bases separating them. CDR3 length: 13 residues. The V gene's germline CDR1 is MNHEY and CDR2 SMNVEV (reference sequence). The CDR3 DNA follows: TGTGCCAGCAGTTACAGGGTTAACACTGAAGCTTTCTTT. Amino acid sequence: CASSYRVNTEAFF.

The sample holds one count of this clone. V is TRBV12-3 or TRBV12-4 and J is TRBJ2-7; D is possibly TRBD1 (5 bases). This CDR3 contains 13 residues. V was clipped by 5 bases and J by 6 bases, with 14 bases between them. CDR3 DNA sequence: TGTGCCAGCAGTCCCTCCCCAAGGGGCGAGCAGTACTTC. It translates to CASSPSPRGEQYF.

The V and J genes are TRBV14 and TRBJ2-5; TRBD1 is a possible D gene (5 bases). Trimming pared 4 bases from V and 5 bases from J, leaving 17 bases between. Germline assignment: CDR1 SGHDN and CDR2 FVKESK. The CDR3 extends over 15 amino acids. The CDR3 nucleotides are TGTGCCAGCAGCCCGACAGAGACGTCGGATGAGACCCAGTACTTC. As protein: CASSPTETSDETQYF.

V is TRBV1 and J is TRBJ2-5; TRBD1, the table's D call, was not compared with the DNA. TRBV1 is recorded as a pseudogene. This CDR3 spans 10 amino acids. CDR3 coding DNA: TGCACCAAAGGGGTGGAGACCCAGTACTTC. Its protein is CTKGVETQYF.

This rearrangement joins TRBV5-1 to TRBJ2-2, with TRBD2 as a possible D gene (6 bases). CDR3 size: 16 residues. Germline assignment: CDR1 SGHRS and CDR2 YFSETQ. Trimming left V 4 bases short and J 7 bases short, with 20 bases between. Written as DNA, the CDR3 is TGCGCCAGCAGCCCGGCTGGCGGGATCGCCGGCGGGGAGCTGTTTTTT. Translating gives CASSPAGGIAGGELFF.